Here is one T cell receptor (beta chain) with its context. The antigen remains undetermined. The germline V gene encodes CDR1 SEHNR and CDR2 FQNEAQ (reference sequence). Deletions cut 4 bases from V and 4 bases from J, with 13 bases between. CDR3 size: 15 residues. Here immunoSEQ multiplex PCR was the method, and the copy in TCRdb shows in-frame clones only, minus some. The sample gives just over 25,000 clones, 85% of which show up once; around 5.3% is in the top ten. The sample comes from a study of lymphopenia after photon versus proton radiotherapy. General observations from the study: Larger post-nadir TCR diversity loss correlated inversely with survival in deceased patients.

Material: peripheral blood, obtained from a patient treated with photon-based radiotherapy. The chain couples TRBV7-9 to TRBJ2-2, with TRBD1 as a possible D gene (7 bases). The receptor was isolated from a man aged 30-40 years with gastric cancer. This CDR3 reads CASSSRQGGTGELFF. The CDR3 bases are TGTGCCAGCAGCTCCCGACAGGGAGGCACCGGGGAGCTGTTTTTT.